Shown below are 15 T cell receptor beta chains from a single sample sequenced in a study. TCRdb passed the RT-PCR reads through MiXCR, listing each CDR3 protein once. The sample records more than 600,000 distinct CDR3 sequences, 11% to 15% being singletons. Sequencing was done on a sample of memory CD4+ T cells from blood. These receptors all stem from a female donor in good health, serving as a healthy control.

The V gene is TRBV6-6, the J gene TRBJ1-6; D remains ambiguous. The germline CDR1 and CDR2 sequences are MNHNY and SVGAGI (reference sequence). The V end lost 2 bases, the J end lost 0 bases, and 8 bases lay between the germline ends. The CDR3 spans 16 residues. CDR3: CASSYSESSYNSPLHF. The DNA of the CDR3 is TGTGCCAGCAGTTACAGCGAAAGCTCCTATAATTCACCCCTCCACTTT.

This clonotype was found a few times. The V and J genes are TRBV20-1 and TRBJ2-7; 8 bases fit TRBD1. V was clipped by 1 base and J by 2 bases; unmatched bases: 13. The CDR3 is 17 residues long. CDR1 is DFQATT, CDR2 SNEGSKA, per germline (reference sequence). CDR3: CSARAFSGQGIAYEQYF. Written as DNA, the CDR3 is TGCAGTGCTAGAGCTTTCTCCGGACAGGGAATTGCCTACGAGCAGTACTTC.

This clonotype turned up a few times. V gene TRBV20-1 combines with J gene TRBJ2-3; D may be TRBD2 (7 bases). The germline V gene has CDR1 DFQATT and CDR2 SNEGSKA (reference sequence). The CDR3 has 16 residues. With 0 bases removed from V and 5 bases from J, the gap between germline ends came to 18 bases. CDR3 sequence reads: CSARDWGGGNQDTQYF. The CDR3 DNA reads as TGCAGTGCTAGAGATTGGGGGGGCGGGAACCAAGATACGCAGTATTTT.

This clonotype has more than one count but fewer than ten. The rearrangement uses TRBV18 and TRBJ1-3; D uncertain. The germline gives CDR1 KGHSH, CDR2 LQKENI. The V gene lost 5 bases and the J gene lost 1 base, with 9 bases spanning the gap. This CDR3 is built from 14 residues. The CDR3 spells CASSTEVSGNTIYF. Here the CDR3 DNA reads TGTGCCAGCTCAACCGAGGTGTCTGGAAACACCATATATTTT.

The rearrangement joins TRBV20-1 to TRBJ2-7; 14 nucleotides line up with TRBD2. There are 15 residues in the CDR3. The germline CDR1 and CDR2 sequences are DFQATT and SNEGSKA (reference sequence). After removal of 5 bases from V and 4 bases from J, the junction contained 7 bases not matched to a gene. CDR3: CSAVPGLAGVYEQYF. CDR3 DNA: TGCAGTGCTGTCCCGGGACTAGCGGGAGTATACGAGCAGTACTTC.

The table lists this clonotype with a few counts. The chain combines TRBV29-1 with TRBJ2-3; the D call may be TRBD1 or TRBD2 (5 bases each). The V and J ends lost 7 bases and 6 bases respectively, with 23 bases between them. The CDR3 covers 15 residues. Germline lookup yields CDR1 SQVTM and CDR2 ANQGSEA. CDR3 residues: CSGFGTPQSADTQYF. The CDR3 bases are TGCAGCGGCTTCGGGACGCCACAAAGCGCGGATACGCAGTATTTT.

This clonotype was seen a few times. The rearrangement uses TRBV7-9 and TRBJ1-4; tentatively, D is TRBD1 (6 bases). V lost 4 bases and J 3 bases, leaving 21 bases between the germline ends. CDR1 SEHNR and CDR2 FQNEAQ come from the germline V gene (reference sequence). The CDR3 contains 18 residues. The CDR3 DNA follows: TGTGCCAGCAGCTCTGACCGCTCAACAGGGAAAGCTAATGAAAAACTGTTTTTT. As protein: CASSSDRSTGKANEKLFF.

This chain connects TRBV3-1 to TRBJ2-7; D perhaps matches TRBD2 (6 bases). This CDR3 contains 15 residues. The ends were cut back, 1 base at V and 4 bases at J, with 14 bases in the middle. Germline values: CDR1 LGHDT, CDR2 YNNKEL (reference sequence). CDR3: CASSQAAGSWYEQYF. The CDR3 coding sequence is TGTGCCAGCAGCCAAGCTGCGGGATCTTGGTACGAGCAGTACTTC.

There are many counts of this clonotype. The chain uses TRBV6-5 and TRBJ1-1, with D uncertain. The CDR3 has 15 amino acids. Germline V lookup: CDR1 MNHEY, CDR2 SVGAGI. Trimming shortened V by 0 bases and J by 2 bases, and 10 bases separated the two germline ends. CDR3: CASSYSPQVNTEAFF. CDR3 in DNA: TGTGCCAGCAGTTACTCCCCTCAGGTTAACACTGAAGCTTTCTTT.

The table lists this clonotype with a few counts. The rearrangement joins TRBV29-1 to TRBJ2-5, with D possibly matching TRBD2 (6 bases). The V and J ends lost 6 bases and 1 base respectively, with 12 bases between them. Germline-derived CDR1 and CDR2 are SQVTM and ANQGSEA. The CDR3 contains 13 residues. CDR3 loop: CSVAGLLQETQYF. CDR3 nucleotide sequence: TGCAGCGTCGCGGGACTCCTCCAAGAGACCCAGTACTTC.

As to this clonotype: A much larger clone lies one base from this, so it may be a read error. J is TRBJ1-1 and V is TRBV20-1; 8 positions match TRBD1. Germline CDR1 is DFQATT and CDR2 is SNEGSKA (reference sequence). The CDR3 length is 15 residues. The junction had 10 bases not matched to a gene; V was cut back by 6 bases and J by 1 base. This CDR3 reads CSAEDRERGNTEAFF. The CDR3 bases are TGCAGTGCAGAGGACAGGGAGCGAGGGAACACTGAAGCTTTCTTT.

The V call is TRBV6-2 or TRBV6-3, the J call TRBJ2-1; D is perhaps TRBD2 (6 bases). V was clipped by 7 bases and J by 2 bases, with 9 bases between them. Germline V gene data show CDR1 as MNHEY and CDR2 as SVGEGT. This CDR3 spans 13 amino acids. CDR3 coding DNA: TGTGCCAGCACCGGGAGAACCTACAATGAGCAGTTCTTC. Amino acids: CASTGRTYNEQFF.

This clonotype was picked up many times. The genes are TRBV6-5 and TRBJ1-1; D ambiguous. This CDR3 comprises 13 residues. CDR1 is MNHEY, CDR2 SVGAGI, per germline. V was trimmed by 8 bases and J by 11 bases, leaving 21 bases between them. CDR3 DNA: TGTGCCAGCCAGAGGCCGGGTAGTTTGGGTGCTTTCTTT. It is translated as CASQRPGSLGAFF.

This chain uses TRBV20-1 with TRBJ2-7, with D possibly matching TRBD2 (5 bases). The V end lost 8 bases, the J end lost 0 bases, and 11 bases lay between the germline ends. The germline CDR1 and CDR2 sequences are DFQATT and SNEGSKA (reference sequence). The CDR3 is made up of 12 amino acids. The CDR3 here is CSPKRSSYEQYF. The DNA for the CDR3 is TGCAGTCCAAAGCGGAGCTCCTACGAGCAGTACTTC.

The V call is TRBV20-1, the J call TRBJ2-5; D is perhaps TRBD1 (5 bases). V lost 2 bases and J lost 4, with 11 bases in between. The CDR3 spans 13 residues. Germline V gene sequence: CDR1 DFQATT, CDR2 SNEGSKA (reference sequence). Written as DNA, the CDR3 is TGCAGTGCTAGACGCAGGGTGGGAGAGACCCAGTACTTC. Protein product: CSARRRVGETQYF.